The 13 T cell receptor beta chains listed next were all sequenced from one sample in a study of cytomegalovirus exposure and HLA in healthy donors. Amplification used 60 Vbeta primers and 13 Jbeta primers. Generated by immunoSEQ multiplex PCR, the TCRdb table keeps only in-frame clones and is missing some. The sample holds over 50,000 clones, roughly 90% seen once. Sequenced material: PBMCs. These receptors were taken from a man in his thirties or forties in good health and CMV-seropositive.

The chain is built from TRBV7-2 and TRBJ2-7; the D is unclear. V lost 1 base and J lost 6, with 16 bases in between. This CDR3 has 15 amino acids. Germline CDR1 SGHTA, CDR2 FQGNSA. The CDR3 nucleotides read TGTGCCAGCAGCTTAGACCCCCCAGGTATCGGCGAGCAGTACTTC. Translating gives CASSLDPPGIGEQYF.

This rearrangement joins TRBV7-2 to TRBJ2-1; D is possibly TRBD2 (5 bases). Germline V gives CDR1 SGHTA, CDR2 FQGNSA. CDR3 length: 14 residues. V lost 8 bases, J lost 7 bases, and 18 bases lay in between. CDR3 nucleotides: TGTGCCAGCGGCTCGGCGGGCCTTGAGAATGAGCAGTTCTTC. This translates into CASGSAGLENEQFF. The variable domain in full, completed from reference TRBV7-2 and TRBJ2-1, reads GAGVSQSPSNKVTEKGKDVELRCDPISGHTALYWYRQSLGQGLEFLIYFQGNSAPDKSGLPSDRFSAERTGGSVSTLTIQRTQQEDSAVYLCASGSAGLENEQFFGPGTRLTVL.

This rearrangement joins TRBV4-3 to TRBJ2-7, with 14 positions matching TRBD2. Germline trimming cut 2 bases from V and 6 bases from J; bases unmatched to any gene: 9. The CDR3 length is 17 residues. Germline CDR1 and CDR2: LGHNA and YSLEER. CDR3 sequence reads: CASSQFPGLAGVSEQYF. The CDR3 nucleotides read TGCGCCAGCAGCCAATTCCCGGGACTAGCGGGAGTTAGCGAGCAGTACTTC.

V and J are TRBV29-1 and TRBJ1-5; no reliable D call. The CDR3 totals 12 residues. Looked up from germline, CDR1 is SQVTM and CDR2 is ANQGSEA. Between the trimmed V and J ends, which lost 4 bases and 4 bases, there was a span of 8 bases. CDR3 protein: CSVAEENQPQHF. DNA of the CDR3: TGCAGCGTTGCTGAGGAGAATCAGCCCCAGCATTTT. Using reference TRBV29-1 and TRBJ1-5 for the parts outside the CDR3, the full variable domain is SAVISQKPSRDICQRGTSLTIQCQVDSQVTMMFWYRQQPGQSLTLIATANQGSEATYESGFVIDKFPISRPNLTFSTLTVSNMSPEDSSIYLCSVAEENQPQHFGDGTRLSIL.

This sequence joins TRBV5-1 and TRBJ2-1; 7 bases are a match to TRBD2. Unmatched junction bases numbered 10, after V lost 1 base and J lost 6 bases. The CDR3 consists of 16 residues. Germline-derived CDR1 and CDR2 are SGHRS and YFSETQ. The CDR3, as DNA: TGCGCCAGCAGCTTGTACGCGGGAGTAGATTTCAATGAGCAGTTCTTC. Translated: CASSLYAGVDFNEQFF.

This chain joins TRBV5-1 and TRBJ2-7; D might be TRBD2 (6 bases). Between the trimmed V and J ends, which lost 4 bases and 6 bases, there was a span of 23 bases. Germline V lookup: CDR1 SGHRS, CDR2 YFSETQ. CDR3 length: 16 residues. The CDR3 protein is CASSPWEVPFLGEQYF. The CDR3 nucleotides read TGCGCCAGCAGCCCTTGGGAGGTTCCCTTCCTCGGCGAGCAGTACTTC.

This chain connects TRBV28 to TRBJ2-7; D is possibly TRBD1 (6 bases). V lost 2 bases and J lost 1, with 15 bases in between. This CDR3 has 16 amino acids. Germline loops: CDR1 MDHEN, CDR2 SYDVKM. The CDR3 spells CASSLPGTPFSYEQYF. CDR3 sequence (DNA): TGTGCCAGCAGTTTACCCGGGACACCTTTTTCCTACGAGCAGTACTTC. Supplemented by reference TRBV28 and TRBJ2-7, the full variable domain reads DVKVTQSSRYLVKRTGEKVFLECVQDMDHENMFWYRQDPGLGLRLIYFSYDVKMKEKGDIPEGYSVSREKKERFSLILESASTNQTSMYLCASSLPGTPFSYEQYFGPGTRLTVT.

The CDR3 spells CASSISGVVNEQFF. CDR3 nucleotides: TGTGCCAGTAGTATTAGCGGGGTAGTAAATGAGCAGTTCTTC. This chain links TRBV19 with TRBJ2-1, with TRBD2 identical over 8 bases. This CDR3 contains 14 residues. The V gene end was trimmed by 3 bases and the J gene end by 7 bases; junction bases not matched to a gene: 5. In germline, CDR1 is LNHDA, CDR2 SQIVND (reference sequence).

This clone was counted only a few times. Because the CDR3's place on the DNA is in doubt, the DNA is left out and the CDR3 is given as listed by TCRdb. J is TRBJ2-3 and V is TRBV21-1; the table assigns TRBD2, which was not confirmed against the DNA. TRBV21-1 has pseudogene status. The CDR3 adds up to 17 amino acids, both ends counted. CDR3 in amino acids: CASSKVGSGIKTDTQYF.

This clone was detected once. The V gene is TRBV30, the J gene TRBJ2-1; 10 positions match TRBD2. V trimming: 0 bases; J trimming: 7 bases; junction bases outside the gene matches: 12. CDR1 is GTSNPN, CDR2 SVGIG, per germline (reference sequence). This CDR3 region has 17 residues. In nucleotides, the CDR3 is TGTGCCTGGAGTGTAATCTACCTAGCGGGAGAGGGGAATGAGCAGTTCTTC. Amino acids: CAWSVIYLAGEGNEQFF.

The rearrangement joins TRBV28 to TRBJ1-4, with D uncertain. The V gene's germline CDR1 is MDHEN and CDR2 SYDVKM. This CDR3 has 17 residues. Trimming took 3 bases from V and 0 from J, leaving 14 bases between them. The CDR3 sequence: CASSLLTGFATNEKLFF. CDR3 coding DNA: TGTGCCAGCAGTTTGTTGACCGGGTTCGCAACTAATGAAAAACTGTTTTTT.

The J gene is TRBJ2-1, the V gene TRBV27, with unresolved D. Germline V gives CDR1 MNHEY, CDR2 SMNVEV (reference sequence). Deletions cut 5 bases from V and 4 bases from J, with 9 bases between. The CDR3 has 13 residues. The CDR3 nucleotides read TGTGCCAGCAGTCCTGAGCAATACAATGAGCAGTTCTTC. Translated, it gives CASSPEQYNEQFF.

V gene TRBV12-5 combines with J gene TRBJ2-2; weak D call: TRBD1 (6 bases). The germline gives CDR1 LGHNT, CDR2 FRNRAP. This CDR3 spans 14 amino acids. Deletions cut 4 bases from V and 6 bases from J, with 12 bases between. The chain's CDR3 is CASGSMAGAGELFF. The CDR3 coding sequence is TGTGCTAGTGGTTCCATGGCAGGGGCCGGGGAGCTGTTTTTT.